The 32 T cell receptor beta chains below all came from one sample that was sequenced in a study of post-analysis software for immune sequencing data. The TCR beta cDNA libraries carried unique molecular identifiers. Using its own MiXCR run on the PCR reads, TCRdb lists one record per CDR3 protein. The sample lists around 440,000 distinct CDR3 sequences; 40% to 55% were seen once. General study results and limits: Five TRBV segments were significantly more frequent in patients than in controls. TRBV5-6, TRBV5-1 and TRBV20-1 were among these segments.

These receptors' targets are unknown. The material sequenced was blood. The source is a girl aged 5-17 years with multiple sclerosis.

The chain employs TRBV20-1 and TRBJ2-5, with D maybe TRBD1 (6 bases). CDR1 is DFQATT, CDR2 SNEGSKA, per germline (reference sequence). This CDR3 is 12 amino acids long. DNA for the CDR3: TGCAGCGGTCAGGGGATGAGGGAGACCCAGTACTTC. Amino acid sequence: CSGQGMRETQYF.

J is TRBJ2-1 and V is TRBV5-1; 8 bases line up with TRBD2. The junction had 12 bases not matched to a gene; V was cut back by 0 bases and J by 7 bases. Germline V gives CDR1 SGHRS, CDR2 YFSETQ. The CDR3 is made up of 17 amino acids. CDR3 amino acids: CASSLESLLAVVNEQFF. Written as DNA, the CDR3 is TGCGCCAGCAGCTTGGAATCATTACTAGCGGTCGTTAATGAGCAGTTCTTC.

The chain is built from TRBV14 and TRBJ2-1; TRBD2 agrees at 13 bases. Near its end, the DNA agrees better with TRBJ2-7, so the J call may be wrong. Germline CDR1 reads SGHDN; CDR2 reads FVKESK. The CDR3 length is 17 residues. The CDR3 region is CASSRSGLAGSSYEQYF. In DNA, the CDR3 is TGTGCCAGCAGCCGCTCGGGACTAGCGGGATCCTCCTACGAGCAGTACTTC.

The chain uses TRBV4-1 and TRBJ2-5; 12 positions agree with TRBD2. TRBJ2-7 explains the end of the DNA better; the J call may be wrong. Germline V gene lookup returns CDR1 MGHRA and CDR2 YSYEKL. The CDR3 extends over 18 amino acids. CDR3 nucleotides: TGCGCCAGCAGCCAGGCGCTAGCGGGAGGGCCTTCTTCGGACGAGCAGTACTTC. It is translated as CASSQALAGGPSSDEQYF.

This clonotype was counted between two and nine times. The chain recombines TRBV20-1 with TRBJ2-5, with D maybe TRBD2 (5 bases). Germline values: CDR1 DFQATT, CDR2 SNEGSKA (reference sequence). The CDR3 sequence is 13 residues long. V lost 6 bases and J lost 4, with 15 bases in between. The CDR3 sequence is CSAYRAVSETQYF. The CDR3 nucleotides read TGCAGTGCCTACCGAGCGGTCTCAGAGACCCAGTACTTC.

The V call is TRBV7-2, the J call TRBJ2-1; TRBD2 aligns across 10 bases. Germline V lookup: CDR1 SGHTA, CDR2 FQGNSA. The CDR3 totals 18 residues. V was clipped by 2 bases and J by 0 bases; unmatched bases: 7. For the CDR3, the DNA is TGTGCCAGCAGCTTATTTCTAGCGGGAGTCTACTCCTACAATGAGCAGTTCTTC. Residues: CASSLFLAGVYSYNEQFF.

This clonotype has a handful of counts. V and J are TRBV10-3 and TRBJ2-3, with D unclear. Germline CDR1 reads ENHRY; CDR2 reads SYGVKD. Trimming stripped 3 bases from V and 0 bases from J, with 7 bases between. The CDR3 totals 14 residues. The CDR3 sequence: CAISEDISTDTQYF. CDR3 nucleotide sequence: TGTGCCATCAGTGAAGACATTAGCACAGATACGCAGTATTTT.

This clonotype has more than one count but fewer than ten. The chain couples TRBV12-3 or TRBV12-4 to TRBJ2-1, with 12 positions matching TRBD2. The CDR3 has 17 residues. The V gene end was trimmed by 4 bases and the J gene end by 4 bases; junction bases not matched to a gene: 8. This CDR3 is CASSSLRLAGAYNEQFF. The CDR3 coding sequence is TGTGCCAGCAGTTCTTTAAGACTAGCGGGGGCTTACAATGAGCAGTTCTTC.

The sample holds a few counts of this clonotype. The chain employs TRBV18 and TRBJ2-7; 11 positions match TRBD1. The ends lost 1 base at V and 6 bases at J; junction bases unmatched: 2. The CDR3 is 14 amino acids. The germline gives CDR1 KGHSH, CDR2 LQKENI. Here the CDR3 DNA reads TGTGCCAGCTCACCACTGGGACAGGGGGGCGAGCAGTACTTC. This gives the protein CASSPLGQGGEQYF.

The chain employs TRBV12-3 or TRBV12-4 and TRBJ2-7; 9 bases agree with TRBD1. The CDR3 has 14 amino acids. V lost 6 bases to trimming and J lost 5 bases; unmatched junction nucleotides: 8. CDR3 nucleotides: TGTGCCAGCAGCCGGGACAGGGCATGGGACGAGCAGTACTTC. Protein sequence: CASSRDRAWDEQYF.

The V call is TRBV18, the J call TRBJ2-5; 7 bases agree with TRBD2. The CDR3 length is 14 residues. J was trimmed by 1 base and V by 1 base; bases with no gene match: 0. Germline CDR1 KGHSH, CDR2 LQKENI. CDR3 coding DNA: TGTGCCAGCTCACCACAGCGGGGCCAAGAGACCCAGTACTTC. Its protein is CASSPQRGQETQYF.

This clonotype was seen just once. The chain is built from TRBV7-3 and TRBJ2-1; D may be TRBD1 or TRBD2 (6 bases each). With 5 bases removed from V and 5 bases from J, the gap between germline ends came to 13 bases. This CDR3 has 14 residues. Germline lookup yields CDR1 SGHTA and CDR2 FQGTGA. CDR3 amino acids: CASSRTRGDNEQFF. CDR3 DNA sequence: TGTGCCAGCAGCCGGACAAGGGGGGACAATGAGCAGTTCTTC. The variable domain in full, with the rest retrieved from reference TRBV7-3 and TRBJ2-1, is GAGVSQTPSNKVTEKGKYVELRCDPISGHTALYWYRQSLGQGPEFLIYFQGTGAADDSGLPNDRFFAVRPEGSVSTLKIQRTERGDSAVYLCASSRTRGDNEQFFGPGTRLTVL.

The CDR3 bases are TGTGCCAGCAGCCAATCCGACCCTCCTCAAGCTTTCTTT. This codes for CASSQSDPPQAFF. V is TRBV3-1 and J is TRBJ1-1; the D is unclear. Germline V gene lookup returns CDR1 LGHDT and CDR2 YNNKEL (reference sequence). Trimming removed 2 bases at V and 9 bases at J, with 13 bases between. The CDR3 length is 13 residues.

This chain connects TRBV18 to TRBJ2-4; the D gene could be TRBD1 or TRBD2 (6 bases each). The assigned J gene may be wrong: the sequence end matches TRBJ2-7 better. CDR3 size: 14 residues. Germline V gene lookup returns CDR1 KGHSH and CDR2 LQKENI. The CDR3 DNA follows: TGTGCCAGCTCACCATGGAGACAGGAGGGCGAGCAGTACTTC. Its translation is CASSPWRQEGEQYF.

The rearrangement joins TRBV27 to TRBJ2-5, with a tentative D call TRBD1 (5 bases). The CDR3 is 14 amino acids. Germline V gives CDR1 MNHEY, CDR2 SMNVEV (reference sequence). The V gene lost 4 bases and the J gene lost 1 base, with 10 bases spanning the gap. The CDR3 bases are TGTGCCAGCAGTTCCCCCGACAGCCAAGAGACCCAGTACTTC. This encodes CASSSPDSQETQYF.

The genes are TRBV7-3 and TRBJ2-3; D could derive from TRBD1 or TRBD2 (5 bases each). The germline V gene has CDR1 SGHTA and CDR2 FQGTGA. There are 15 residues in the CDR3. The V gene lost 4 bases and the J gene lost 2 bases, with 13 bases spanning the gap. CDR3: CASSSVPGPTDTQYF. CDR3 bases: TGTGCCAGCAGCTCAGTCCCGGGACCCACAGATACGCAGTATTTT.

The V call is TRBV24-1, the J call TRBJ2-5, with D maybe TRBD1 (6 bases). The CDR3 extends over 17 amino acids. The germline V gene encodes CDR1 KGHDR and CDR2 SFDVKD. V lost 1 base and J lost 7, with 21 bases in between. The CDR3 reads CATSDFRTGRGEGTQYF. The CDR3 DNA is TGTGCCACCAGTGATTTTCGCACCGGCAGGGGCGAGGGGACCCAGTACTTC.

This clonotype was seen a few times. The chain joins TRBV28 to TRBJ2-7; 11 bases map to TRBD1. Germline CDR1 reads MDHEN; CDR2 reads SYDVKM. This CDR3 is built from 14 residues. The junction had 5 bases not matched to a gene; V was cut back by 2 bases and J by 8 bases. CDR3 bases: TGTGCCAGCAGTTTAGGGACAGGGGGAAATCAGCAGTACTTC. It specifies CASSLGTGGNQQYF. The full variable domain, completed using reference TRBV28 and TRBJ2-7, is DVKVTQSSRYLVKRTGEKVFLECVQDMDHENMFWYRQDPGLGLRLIYFSYDVKMKEKGDIPEGYSVSREKKERFSLILESASTNQTSMYLCASSLGTGGNQQYFGPGTRLTVT.

The J gene is TRBJ2-1, the V gene TRBV20-1, with TRBD1 identical over 8 bases. The germline CDR1 and CDR2 sequences are DFQATT and SNEGSKA (reference sequence). The V segment lost 4 bases and the J segment 6 bases; nucleotides outside the gene matches: 11. The CDR3 extends over 15 amino acids. The CDR3 DNA is TGCAGTGCTACCTACCTCGGACAGGGCGCCAATGAGCAGTTCTTC. Protein: CSATYLGQGANEQFF.

The chain employs TRBV29-1 and TRBJ2-7, with 10 bases matching TRBD2. Germline V lookup: CDR1 SQVTM, CDR2 ANQGSEA. The CDR3 is 13 residues long. J was trimmed by 3 bases and V by 3 bases; bases with no gene match: 2. Here the CDR3 DNA reads TGCAGCGTTGATCTAGCGGGAGACTACGAGCAGTACTTC. Translation gives CSVDLAGDYEQYF.

Only one count was recorded for this clonotype. V is TRBV10-3 and J is TRBJ2-1, with 13 bases identical to TRBD2. The V and J ends lost 5 bases and 0 bases, in that order; junction bases with no gene match: 10. The CDR3 is 19 amino acids. From germline, CDR1 is ENHRY and CDR2 SYGVKD. CDR3 sequence reads: CAISLGLAGRDNSYNEQFF. In DNA form, the CDR3 reads TGTGCCATCAGTTTGGGACTAGCGGGACGTGATAACTCCTACAATGAGCAGTTCTTC.

The J gene is TRBJ2-3, the V gene TRBV7-2; 8 bases map to TRBD1. The CDR3 runs to 15 residues. The V and J ends lost 4 bases and 0 bases, in that order; junction bases with no gene match: 3. Germline V gene sequence: CDR1 SGHTA, CDR2 FQGNSA. The CDR3 DNA reads TGTGCCAGCAGCTACAGACAGGGGAGCACAGATACGCAGTATTTT. It translates to CASSYRQGSTDTQYF. The full variable domain, in which reference TRBV7-2 and TRBJ2-3 provide the parts outside the CDR3, is GAGVSQSPSNKVTEKGKDVELRCDPISGHTALYWYRQSLGQGLEFLIYFQGNSAPDKSGLPSDRFSAERTGGSVSTLTIQRTQQEDSAVYLCASSYRQGSTDTQYFGPGTRLTVL.

The rearrangement links TRBV27 to TRBJ1-1, with 8 bases that match TRBD1. V lost 5 bases and J lost 5; bases outside the gene matches: 10. Germline V gene lookup returns CDR1 MNHEY and CDR2 SMNVEV (reference sequence). The CDR3 has 15 amino acids. This CDR3 is CASSPGTGIRTEAFF. CDR3 bases: TGTGCCAGCAGTCCCGGGACAGGAATACGAACTGAAGCTTTCTTT.

The rearrangement joins TRBV7-2 to TRBJ2-1; TRBD1 matches 7 bases. The CDR3 runs 14 residues. Trimming cost V 5 bases and J 4 bases; bases outside gene matches: 5. From germline, CDR1 is SGHTA and CDR2 FQGNSA. CDR3 DNA sequence: TGTGCCAGCAGCCCCCGGGACAGATACAATGAGCAGTTCTTC. It encodes CASSPRDRYNEQFF.

Worth noting for this clonotype: Compared with germline, one end of the junction differs, possibly owing to a read error. The chain employs TRBV6-5 and TRBJ1-4, with D hard to call. The germline CDR1 and CDR2 sequences are MNHEY and SVGAGI. The CDR3 sequence is 13 residues long. The CDR3 loop is CASSHSEGEKLFF. The CDR3 DNA is TGTGCCAGCAGTCACTCAGAGGGAGAAAAACTGTTTTTT.

This clonotype was observed a handful of times. The chain has TRBV20-1 and TRBJ2-4; no definite D call. V was trimmed by 3 bases and J by 5 bases, leaving 11 bases between them. The CDR3 loop spans 13 amino acids. CDR1 is DFQATT, CDR2 SNEGSKA, per germline (reference sequence). Here the CDR3 reads CSASTNRQNIQYF. CDR3 bases: TGCAGTGCTAGCACAAACCGTCAAAACATTCAGTACTTC.

The CDR3 region is CASTGTGTDTQYF. The DNA for the CDR3 is TGTGCCAGTACTGGGACAGGAACAGATACGCAGTATTTT. The chain has TRBV19 and TRBJ2-3; 8 bases line up with TRBD1. The CDR3 loop spans 13 amino acids. Trimming removed 7 bases from V and 3 bases from J; junction bases left unmatched: 3. Germline CDR1 and CDR2: LNHDA and SQIVND (reference sequence).

The chain recombines TRBV12-3 or TRBV12-4 with TRBJ2-1, with TRBD1 matching over 7 bases. The J segment lost 13 bases and the V segment lost 2 bases, leaving 5 bases of the junction unmatched. CDR3 size: 12 residues. CDR3 nucleotides: TGTGCCAGCAGTTTAATGACAGGGACCCAGTTCTTC. Amino acid sequence: CASSLMTGTQFF.

This clonotype was seen a handful of times. The chain uses TRBV29-1 and TRBJ2-3; D may be TRBD1 (6 bases). This CDR3 comprises 14 residues. Trimming shortened V by 7 bases and J by 3 bases, and 17 bases separated the two germline ends. Germline values: CDR1 SQVTM, CDR2 ANQGSEA. The CDR3 spells CSGYRAGRTDTQYF. CDR3 DNA: TGCAGCGGTTACAGGGCAGGAAGGACAGATACGCAGTATTTT.

This clonotype was detected a few times. The J gene is TRBJ1-2, the V gene TRBV12-3 or TRBV12-4; 9 bases agree with TRBD1. CDR3 size: 14 residues. V shed 10 bases, J shed 6 bases, and the junction held 12 bases outside the gene matches. Written as DNA, the CDR3 is TGTGCCACCGACCAATCCGGGACAGGGAATGGCTACACCTTC. As protein: CATDQSGTGNGYTF.

This clonotype was recorded only once. The chain joins TRBV27 to TRBJ2-7; perhaps TRBD1 as D (6 bases). CDR3 length: 14 amino acids. Germline V gives CDR1 MNHEY, CDR2 SMNVEV (reference sequence). V was pared by 3 bases and J by 0 bases, with 9 bases between. CDR3 DNA sequence: TGTGCCAGCAGTTTTGGGGGCCTCTCCTACGAGCAGTACTTC. Its translation is CASSFGGLSYEQYF.

Worth noting for this clonotype: This may be a read error, as it is one base from a much larger clone. This CDR3 reads CASSLVISFEQYF. CDR3 coding DNA: TGTGCCAGCAGTTTAGTCATCTCCTTCGAGCAGTACTTC. The V and J genes are TRBV12-3 or TRBV12-4 and TRBJ2-7; no definite D call. The length of the CDR3 is 13 residues.